The sequence of this T cell receptor (beta chain) was determined in a study of blood T cell repertoires in COVID-19. Study at large: Samples taken during acute and convalescent COVID-19 were collected in the United States, Italy and Spain. Nucleic acid was either cDNA or gDNA, and it came from T cells, B-cell-depleted T cells, or PBMCs.

CDR1 and CDR2 from the germline V gene are SGHAT and FQNNGV. This CDR3 spans 16 amino acids. Trimming stripped 5 bases from V and 2 bases from J, with 16 bases between. In the source study's methods: Amplification of reference gene primers provided the estimated nucleated cell counts. The table came from immunoSEQ multiplex PCR; TCRdb's copy has only in-frame clones and leaves some out. V and J calls and clone size come straight from that table; D and trimming were deduced from the DNA. Of 95,000 to 150,000 clones listed, 80% to 90% were seen once; the top ten hold around 30%. The sequence derives from a man aged 65 to 79 with active or convalescent COVID-19. Sequencing used peripheral blood. The rearrangement joins TRBV11-2 to TRBJ2-1; tentative D call: TRBD2 (5 bases). CDR3 amino acids: CASSLVRERAYNEQFF. For the CDR3, the DNA is TGTGCCAGCAGCCTTGTTAGGGAGAGGGCCTACAATGAGCAGTTCTTC.